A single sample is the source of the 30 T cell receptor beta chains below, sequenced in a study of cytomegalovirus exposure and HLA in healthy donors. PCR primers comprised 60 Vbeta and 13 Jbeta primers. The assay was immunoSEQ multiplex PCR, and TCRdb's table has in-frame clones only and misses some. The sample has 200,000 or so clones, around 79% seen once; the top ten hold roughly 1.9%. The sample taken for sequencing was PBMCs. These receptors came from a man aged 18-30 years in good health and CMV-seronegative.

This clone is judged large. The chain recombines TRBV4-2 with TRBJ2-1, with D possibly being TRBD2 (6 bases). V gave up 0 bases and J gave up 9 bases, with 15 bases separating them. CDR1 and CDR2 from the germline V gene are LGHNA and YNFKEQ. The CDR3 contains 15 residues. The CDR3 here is CASSQDAGFGSEQFF. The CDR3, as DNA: TGTGCCAGCAGCCAAGATGCGGGATTCGGTAGTGAGCAGTTCTTC.

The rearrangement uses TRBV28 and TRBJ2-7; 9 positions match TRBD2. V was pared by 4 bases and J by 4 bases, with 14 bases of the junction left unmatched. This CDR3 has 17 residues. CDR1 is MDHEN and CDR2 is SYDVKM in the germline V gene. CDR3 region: CASSSRWLAGELYEQYF. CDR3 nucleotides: TGTGCCAGCAGTTCCCGATGGTTAGCGGGAGAACTGTACGAGCAGTACTTC. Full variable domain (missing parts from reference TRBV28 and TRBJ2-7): DVKVTQSSRYLVKRTGEKVFLECVQDMDHENMFWYRQDPGLGLRLIYFSYDVKMKEKGDIPEGYSVSREKKERFSLILESASTNQTSMYLCASSSRWLAGELYEQYFGPGTRLTVT.

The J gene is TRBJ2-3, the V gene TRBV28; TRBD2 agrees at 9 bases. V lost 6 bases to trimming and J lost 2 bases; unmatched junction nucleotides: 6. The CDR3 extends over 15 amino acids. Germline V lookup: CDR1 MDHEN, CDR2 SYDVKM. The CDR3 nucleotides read TGTGCCAGCAGGCGCGGGGGGGGCAACACAGATACGCAGTATTTT. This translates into CASRRGGGNTDTQYF.

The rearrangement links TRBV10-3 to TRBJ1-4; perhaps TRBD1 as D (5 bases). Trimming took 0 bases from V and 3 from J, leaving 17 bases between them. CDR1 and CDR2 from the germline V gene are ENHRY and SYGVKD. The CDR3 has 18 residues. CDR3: CAISESLAGIAANEKLFF. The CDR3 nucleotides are TGTGCCATCAGTGAGTCTTTGGCAGGGATTGCGGCTAATGAAAAACTGTTTTTT.

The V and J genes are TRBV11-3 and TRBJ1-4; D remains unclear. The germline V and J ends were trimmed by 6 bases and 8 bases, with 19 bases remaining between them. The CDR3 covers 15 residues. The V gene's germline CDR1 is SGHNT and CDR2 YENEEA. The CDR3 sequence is CASSPRPSAGEKLFF. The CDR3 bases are TGTGCCAGCAGTCCAAGGCCCTCGGCGGGGGAAAAACTGTTTTTT.

CDR3 loop: CASSLGLAVTDTQYF. The CDR3 coding sequence is TGTGCCAGCAGCTTAGGACTAGCGGTCACAGATACGCAGTATTTT. The gene calls are TRBV7-2 and TRBJ2-3; 9 bases match TRBD2. The CDR3 extends over 15 amino acids. Germline loops: CDR1 SGHTA, CDR2 FQGNSA. Trimming took 1 base from V and 2 from J; bases not matched to a gene: 1.

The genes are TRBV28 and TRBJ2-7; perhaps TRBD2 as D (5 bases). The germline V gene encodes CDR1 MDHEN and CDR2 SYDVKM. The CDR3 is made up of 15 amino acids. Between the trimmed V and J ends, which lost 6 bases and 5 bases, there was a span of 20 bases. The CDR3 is CASSQRGNAVNEQYF. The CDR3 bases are TGTGCCAGCAGCCAAAGAGGGAATGCGGTAAACGAGCAGTACTTC.

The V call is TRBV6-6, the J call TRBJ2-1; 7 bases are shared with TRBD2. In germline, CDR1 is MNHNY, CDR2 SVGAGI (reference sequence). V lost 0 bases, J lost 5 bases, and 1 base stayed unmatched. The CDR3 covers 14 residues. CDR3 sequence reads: CASSYSTSNNEQFF. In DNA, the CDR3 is TGTGCCAGCAGTTACTCGACTAGCAACAATGAGCAGTTCTTC.

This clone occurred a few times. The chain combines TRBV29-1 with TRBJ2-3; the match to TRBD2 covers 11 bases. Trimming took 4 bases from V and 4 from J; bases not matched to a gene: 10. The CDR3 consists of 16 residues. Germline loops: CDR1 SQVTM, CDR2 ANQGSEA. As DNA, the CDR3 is TGCAGCGTTGTACCGACTAGCGGGATCCCAGCAGATACGCAGTATTTT. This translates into CSVVPTSGIPADTQYF.

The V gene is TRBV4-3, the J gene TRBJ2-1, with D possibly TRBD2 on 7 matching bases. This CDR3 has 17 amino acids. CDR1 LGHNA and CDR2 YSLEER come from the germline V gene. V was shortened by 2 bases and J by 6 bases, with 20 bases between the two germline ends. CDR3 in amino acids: CASSQRIGGLVPNEQFF. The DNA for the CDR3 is TGCGCCAGCAGCCAAAGAATCGGGGGGCTAGTTCCCAATGAGCAGTTCTTC.

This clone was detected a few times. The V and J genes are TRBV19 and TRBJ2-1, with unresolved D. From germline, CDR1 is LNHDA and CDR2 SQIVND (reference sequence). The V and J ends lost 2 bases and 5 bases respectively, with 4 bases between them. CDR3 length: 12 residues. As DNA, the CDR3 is TGTGCCAGTAGTATAATCAACAATGAGCAGTTCTTC. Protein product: CASSIINNEQFF.

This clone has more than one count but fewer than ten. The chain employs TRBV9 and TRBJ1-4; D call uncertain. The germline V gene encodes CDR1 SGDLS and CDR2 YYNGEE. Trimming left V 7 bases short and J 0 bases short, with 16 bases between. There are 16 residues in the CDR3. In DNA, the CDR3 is TGTGCCAGCGCCCCCCGCCGGGATGCAACTAATGAAAAACTGTTTTTT. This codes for CASAPRRDATNEKLFF.

The CDR3 sequence is CASGTPEGYEQYF. DNA for the CDR3: TGTGCCAGCGGAACTCCGGAGGGCTACGAGCAGTACTTC. The chain joins TRBV7-9 to TRBJ2-7, with a tentative D call TRBD2 (6 bases). This CDR3 has 13 amino acids. Trimming stripped 8 bases from V and 3 bases from J, with 14 bases between. Germline loops: CDR1 SEHNR, CDR2 FQNEAQ (reference sequence).

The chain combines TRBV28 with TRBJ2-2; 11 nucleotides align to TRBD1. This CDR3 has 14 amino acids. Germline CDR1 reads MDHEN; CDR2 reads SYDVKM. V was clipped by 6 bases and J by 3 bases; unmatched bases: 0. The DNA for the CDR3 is TGTGCCAGCAGGGGACAGGGGGACACCGGGGAGCTGTTTTTT. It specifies CASRGQGDTGELFF. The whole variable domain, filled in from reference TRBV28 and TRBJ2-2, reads DVKVTQSSRYLVKRTGEKVFLECVQDMDHENMFWYRQDPGLGLRLIYFSYDVKMKEKGDIPEGYSVSREKKERFSLILESASTNQTSMYLCASRGQGDTGELFFGEGSRLTVL.

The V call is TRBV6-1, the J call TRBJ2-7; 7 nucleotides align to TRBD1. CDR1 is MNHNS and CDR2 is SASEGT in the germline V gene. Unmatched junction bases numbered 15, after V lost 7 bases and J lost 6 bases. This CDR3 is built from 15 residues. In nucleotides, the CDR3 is TGTGCCAGCACCTCGACAGGGAGAGGCAGTGGCGAGCAGTACTTC. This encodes CASTSTGRGSGEQYF.

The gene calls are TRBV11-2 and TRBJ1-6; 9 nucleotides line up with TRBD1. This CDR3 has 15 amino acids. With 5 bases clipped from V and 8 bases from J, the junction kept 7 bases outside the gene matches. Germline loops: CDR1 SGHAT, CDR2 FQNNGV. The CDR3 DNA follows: TGTGCCAGCAGCCTGGACAGGGGTTTGGATTCACCCCTCCACTTT. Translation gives CASSLDRGLDSPLHF.

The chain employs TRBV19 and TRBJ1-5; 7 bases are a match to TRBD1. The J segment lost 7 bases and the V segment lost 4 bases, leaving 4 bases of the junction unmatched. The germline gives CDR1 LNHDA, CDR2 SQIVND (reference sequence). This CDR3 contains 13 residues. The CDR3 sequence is CASSTEGAQPQHF. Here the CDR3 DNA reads TGTGCCAGTAGTACAGAGGGGGCACAGCCCCAGCATTTT.

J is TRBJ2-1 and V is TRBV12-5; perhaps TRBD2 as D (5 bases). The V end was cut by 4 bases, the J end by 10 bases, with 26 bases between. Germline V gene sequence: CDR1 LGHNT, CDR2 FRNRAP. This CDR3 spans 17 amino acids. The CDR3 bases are TGTGCTAGTGGTTCCCCCTTATTGGGCAGCCCGGGGATCGAGCAGTTCTTC. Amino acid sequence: CASGSPLLGSPGIEQFF.

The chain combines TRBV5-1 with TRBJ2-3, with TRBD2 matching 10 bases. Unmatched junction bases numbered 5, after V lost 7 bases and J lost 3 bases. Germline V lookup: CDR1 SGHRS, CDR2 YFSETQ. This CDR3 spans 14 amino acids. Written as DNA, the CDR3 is TGCGCCAGCGCTAGCGGGAGTTGGACAGATACGCAGTATTTT. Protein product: CASASGSWTDTQYF.

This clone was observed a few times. The CDR3 spells CASSVTSGGHSSYEQYF. The CDR3 DNA is TGTGCCAGCAGTGTGACTAGCGGGGGTCACAGCTCCTACGAGCAGTACTTC. The V gene is TRBV6-1, the J gene TRBJ2-7, with 12 bases aligning to TRBD2. CDR1 MNHNS and CDR2 SASEGT come from the germline V gene. This CDR3 contains 17 residues. The V segment lost 4 bases and the J segment 0 bases; nucleotides outside the gene matches: 7.

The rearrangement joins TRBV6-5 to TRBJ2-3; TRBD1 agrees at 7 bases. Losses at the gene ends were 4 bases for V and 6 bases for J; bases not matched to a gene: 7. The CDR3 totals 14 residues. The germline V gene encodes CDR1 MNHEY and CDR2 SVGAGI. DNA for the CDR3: TGTGCCAGCAGTTCTGACAGGGTCTGGGATACGCAGTATTTT. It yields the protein CASSSDRVWDTQYF.

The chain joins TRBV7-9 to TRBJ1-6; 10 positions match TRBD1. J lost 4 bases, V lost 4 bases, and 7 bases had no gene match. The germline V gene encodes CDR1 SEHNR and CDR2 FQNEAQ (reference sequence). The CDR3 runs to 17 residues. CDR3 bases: TGTGCCAGCAGCTACTCGGGACAGGGGAAGTATAATTCACCCCTCCACTTT. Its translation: CASSYSGQGKYNSPLHF.

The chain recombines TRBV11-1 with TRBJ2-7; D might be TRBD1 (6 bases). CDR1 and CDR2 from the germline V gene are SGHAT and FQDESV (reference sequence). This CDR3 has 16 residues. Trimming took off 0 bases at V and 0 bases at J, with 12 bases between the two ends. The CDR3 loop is CASSLASGTRSYEQYF. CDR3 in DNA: TGTGCCAGCAGCTTAGCCTCCGGGACACGCTCCTACGAGCAGTACTTC.

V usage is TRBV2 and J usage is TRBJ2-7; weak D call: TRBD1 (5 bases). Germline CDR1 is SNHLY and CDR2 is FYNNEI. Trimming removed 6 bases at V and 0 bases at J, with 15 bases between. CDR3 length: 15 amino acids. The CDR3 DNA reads TGTGCCAGCAGGGGGCCCCCGTCCAGCTCCTACGAGCAGTACTTC. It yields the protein CASRGPPSSSYEQYF.

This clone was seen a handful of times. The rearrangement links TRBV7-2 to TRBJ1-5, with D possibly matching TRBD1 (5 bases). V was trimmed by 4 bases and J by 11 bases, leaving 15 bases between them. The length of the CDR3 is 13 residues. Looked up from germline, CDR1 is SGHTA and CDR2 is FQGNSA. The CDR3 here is CASSSLLDSTQHF. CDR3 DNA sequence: TGTGCCAGCAGCTCCCTCCTAGACAGTACCCAGCATTTT.

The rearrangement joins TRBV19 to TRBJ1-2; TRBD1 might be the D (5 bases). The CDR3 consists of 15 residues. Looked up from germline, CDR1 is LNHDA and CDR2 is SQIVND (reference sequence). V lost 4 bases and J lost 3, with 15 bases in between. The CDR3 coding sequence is TGTGCCAGTAGTACCCAGCCGTCGGGGGACTATGGCTACACCTTC. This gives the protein CASSTQPSGDYGYTF.

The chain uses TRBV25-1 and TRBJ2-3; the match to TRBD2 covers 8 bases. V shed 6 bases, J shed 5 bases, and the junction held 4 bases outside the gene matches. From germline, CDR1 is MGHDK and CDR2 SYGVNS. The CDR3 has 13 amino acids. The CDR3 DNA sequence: TGTGCCAGCAGGTGGGCGGGAGGAGATACGCAGTATTTT. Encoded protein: CASRWAGGDTQYF.

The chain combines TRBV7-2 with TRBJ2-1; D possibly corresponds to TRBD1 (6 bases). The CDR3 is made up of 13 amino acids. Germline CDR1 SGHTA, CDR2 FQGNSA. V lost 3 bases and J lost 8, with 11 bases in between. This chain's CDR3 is CASSFTGWDEQFF. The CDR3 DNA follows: TGTGCCAGCAGCTTTACAGGGTGGGATGAGCAGTTCTTC.

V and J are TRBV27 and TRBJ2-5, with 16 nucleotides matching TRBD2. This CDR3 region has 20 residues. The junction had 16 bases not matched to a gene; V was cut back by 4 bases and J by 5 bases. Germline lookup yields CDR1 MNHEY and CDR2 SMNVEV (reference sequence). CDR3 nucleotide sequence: TGTGCCAGCAGTTCCATTGTCCCGGGACTAGCGGGAGGGCCCGGGGAGACCCAGTACTTC. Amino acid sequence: CASSSIVPGLAGGPGETQYF.

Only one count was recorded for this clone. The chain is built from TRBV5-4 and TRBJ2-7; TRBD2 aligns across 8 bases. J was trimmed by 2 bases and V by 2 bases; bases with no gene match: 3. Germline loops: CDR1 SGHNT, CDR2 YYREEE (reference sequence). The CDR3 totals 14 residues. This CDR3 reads CASSLILAAYEQYF. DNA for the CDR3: TGTGCCAGCAGCTTAATACTAGCGGCCTACGAGCAGTACTTC.